This entry lists 23 T cell receptor beta chains sequenced from one sample in a study of CD8 T cells in ankylosing spondylitis. Study observations and caveats: A motif in TCR beta, a set of roughly eight highly homologous variants, appeared characteristic of ankylosing spondylitis blood.

These TCRs are of unknown antigen specificity. TCRdb independently ran MiXCR on the 5' RACE reads; one entry per CDR3 protein. The profile covers 220,000 or so distinct CDR3 sequences, with 15% to 20% appearing a single time and under 55% taken by the ten largest. Sequencing was done on a sample of blood, either unsorted or a sorted T cell fraction (not recorded which). The receptor source for this set is a male donor with ankylosing spondylitis.

J is TRBJ1-2 and V is TRBV12-3 or TRBV12-4; no clear D. This CDR3 has 13 amino acids. V lost 2 bases, J lost 4 bases, and 8 bases lay in between. For the CDR3, the DNA is TGTGCCAGCAGTTTATCCCCAGGCTATGGCTACACCTTC. Protein product: CASSLSPGYGYTF.

The chain carries TRBV3-1 and TRBJ1-1, with D maybe TRBD1 (6 bases). The V end lost 4 bases, the J end lost 3 bases, and 15 bases lay between the germline ends. Germline-derived CDR1 and CDR2 are LGHDT and YNNKEL (reference sequence). CDR3 length: 15 amino acids. Here the CDR3 reads CASSLSGEGYTEAFF. As DNA, the CDR3 is TGTGCCAGCAGCCTTTCAGGGGAGGGGTACACTGAAGCTTTCTTT.

J is TRBJ2-3 and V is TRBV4-3; D possibly corresponds to TRBD2 (5 bases). The CDR3 spans 16 residues. Germline lookup yields CDR1 LGHNA and CDR2 YSLEER. With 0 bases removed from V and 0 bases from J, the gap between germline ends came to 10 bases. The chain's CDR3 is CASSQDRWESTDTQYF. DNA of the CDR3: TGCGCCAGCAGCCAAGATAGGTGGGAGAGCACAGATACGCAGTATTTT.

The chain employs TRBV2 and TRBJ2-7, with 8 bases lining up with TRBD2. Trimming removed 5 bases from V and 3 bases from J; junction bases left unmatched: 12. The CDR3 runs to 16 residues. The germline V gene encodes CDR1 SNHLY and CDR2 FYNNEI. CDR3 protein: CASSTGRAGTYYEQYF. The CDR3 bases are TGTGCCAGCAGTACCGGGAGGGCGGGGACATACTACGAGCAGTACTTC.

This clonotype was detected a few times. This chain joins TRBV29-1 and TRBJ2-3; the D gene is possibly TRBD1 (6 bases). There are 17 residues in the CDR3. The V gene lost 0 bases and the J gene lost 0 bases, with 16 bases spanning the gap. CDR1 is SQVTM and CDR2 is ANQGSEA in the germline V gene. The CDR3 reads CSVEDEPGTYSTDTQYF. CDR3 bases: TGCAGCGTTGAAGATGAGCCAGGGACATATAGCACAGATACGCAGTATTTT.

A single count supports this clonotype. The chain employs TRBV5-5 and TRBJ2-7; TRBD1 agrees at 8 bases. CDR1 is SGHKS and CDR2 is YYEKEE in the germline V gene (reference sequence). With 4 bases clipped from V and 3 bases from J, the junction kept 9 bases outside the gene matches. This CDR3 region has 15 residues. The CDR3 coding sequence is TGTGCCAGCAGCCCGGGGCCCGGACAGGGCTACGAGCAGTACTTC. Its protein product is CASSPGPGQGYEQYF.

This clonotype has just a few counts. This chain uses TRBV28 with TRBJ2-7; D remains ambiguous. The CDR3 has 13 amino acids. V lost 7 bases to trimming and J lost 4 bases, with 14 bases between them. Germline V lookup: CDR1 MDHEN, CDR2 SYDVKM. This CDR3 reads CASMGRESYEQYF. The CDR3 coding sequence is TGTGCCAGCATGGGTAGGGAATCGTACGAGCAGTACTTC. The full variable domain, completed using reference TRBV28 and TRBJ2-7, is DVKVTQSSRYLVKRTGEKVFLECVQDMDHENMFWYRQDPGLGLRLIYFSYDVKMKEKGDIPEGYSVSREKKERFSLILESASTNQTSMYLCASMGRESYEQYFGPGTRLTVT.

V is TRBV9 and J is TRBJ2-7; possible D gene TRBD2, 6 bases. Trimming removed 4 bases from V and 3 bases from J, with 14 bases in between. The CDR3 length is 14 residues. Germline assignment: CDR1 SGDLS and CDR2 YYNGEE. The CDR3 DNA follows: TGTGCCAGCAGCCCGAAGGTAGCGGACTACGAGCAGTACTTC. Translation gives CASSPKVADYEQYF. The full variable domain, completed using reference TRBV9 and TRBJ2-7, is DSGVTQTPKHLITATGQRVTLRCSPRSGDLSVYWYQQSLDQGLQFLIQYYNGEERAKGNILERFSAQQFPDLHSELNLSSLELGDSALYFCASSPKVADYEQYFGPGTRLTVT.

For this clonotype: One end of the junction does not line up with germline, which may come from a read error. The V gene is TRBV7-9, the J gene TRBJ2-7; D unresolved. The CDR3 is 13 residues long. Germline-derived CDR1 and CDR2 are SEHNR and FQNEAQ (reference sequence). CDR3 coding DNA: TGTGCCAGCAGCGAAGATGCCTCCCACGAGCAGTACTTC. It is translated as CASSEDASHEQYF.

This clonotype appeared many times. The chain uses TRBV2 and TRBJ1-1, with 7 bases lining up with TRBD1. CDR1 is SNHLY and CDR2 is FYNNEI in the germline V gene. The CDR3 sequence is 19 residues long. The V segment lost 7 bases and the J segment 0 bases; nucleotides outside the gene matches: 20. The DNA for the CDR3 is TGTGCCAGCAACCGAATCGCAGGGACAGCATTAGGCATGAACACTGAAGCTTTCTTT. The encoded protein is CASNRIAGTALGMNTEAFF.

The J gene is TRBJ1-4, the V gene TRBV4-1; D gene uncertain. V lost 0 bases to trimming and J lost 5 bases, with 16 bases between them. There are 17 residues in the CDR3. Germline V lookup: CDR1 MGHRA, CDR2 YSYEKL. The CDR3 sequence is CASSQEQRTHSNEKLFF. The DNA for the CDR3 is TGCGCCAGCAGCCAAGAACAACGGACCCACTCCAATGAAAAACTGTTTTTT.

There are a few counts of this clonotype. V is TRBV2 and J is TRBJ2-6, with 11 bases identical to TRBD2. The CDR3 runs 20 residues. The germline gives CDR1 SNHLY, CDR2 FYNNEI. Trimming at V came to 6 bases and at J to 0 bases, leaving 13 bases not matched to a gene. The CDR3 coding sequence is TGTGCCAGCAGAGATGAGCCGGGACTAGCGGTAGGCTCTGGGGCCAACGTCCTGACTTTC. Its protein product is CASRDEPGLAVGSGANVLTF.

The chain employs TRBV12-3 or TRBV12-4 and TRBJ2-1, with TRBD2 matching over 9 bases. J was trimmed by 4 bases and V by 6 bases; bases with no gene match: 13. The CDR3 has 17 residues. CDR3 amino acids: CASSQPRAGGLYNEQFF. The CDR3 DNA reads as TGTGCCAGCAGCCAACCGCGGGCGGGAGGGCTTTACAATGAGCAGTTCTTC.

The V call is TRBV28, the J call TRBJ2-1; 7 bases agree with TRBD2. Germline CDR1 MDHEN, CDR2 SYDVKM. The CDR3 is made up of 13 amino acids. V was clipped by 5 bases and J by 3 bases; unmatched bases: 1. The CDR3 protein is CASSQRDYNEQFF. The CDR3 DNA is TGTGCCAGCAGTCAGCGGGACTACAATGAGCAGTTCTTC.

This chain links TRBV7-9 with TRBJ2-3, with D uncertain. This CDR3 has 17 residues. With 0 bases removed from V and 2 bases from J, the gap between germline ends came to 15 bases. From germline, CDR1 is SEHNR and CDR2 FQNEAQ (reference sequence). The CDR3 is CASSLAGLTTFTDTQYF. The DNA for the CDR3 is TGTGCCAGCAGCTTAGCTGGTCTCACTACCTTCACAGATACGCAGTATTTT.

J is TRBJ2-1 and V is TRBV19; D possibly uses TRBD1 or TRBD2 (6 bases each). The CDR3 runs to 16 residues. The germline V gene encodes CDR1 LNHDA and CDR2 SQIVND (reference sequence). V was pared by 0 bases and J by 3 bases, with 12 bases between. As DNA, the CDR3 is TGTGCCAGTAGTATAGATGGGGGGCTTTACTACAATGAGCAGTTCTTC. Its protein product is CASSIDGGLYYNEQFF.

V and J are TRBV5-5 and TRBJ1-1; 10 bases agree with TRBD1. With 4 bases clipped from V and 5 bases from J, the junction kept 8 bases outside the gene matches. Germline-derived CDR1 and CDR2 are SGHKS and YYEKEE (reference sequence). The CDR3 consists of 15 residues. CDR3 sequence: CASSPGGTGVTEAFF. DNA of the CDR3: TGTGCCAGCAGCCCGGGAGGGACAGGGGTAACTGAAGCTTTCTTT.

A few counts support this clonotype. The chain combines TRBV11-3 with TRBJ2-1, with TRBD2 matching 9 bases. This CDR3 is 17 amino acids long. Looked up from germline, CDR1 is SGHNT and CDR2 is YENEEA. The trim removed 0 bases at V and 0 bases at J, leaving 3 bases unmatched. The CDR3 nucleotides are TGTGCCAGCAGCTTAGAAGCGGGGGGAAGCTCCTACAATGAGCAGTTCTTC. Protein: CASSLEAGGSSYNEQFF.

The chain links TRBV7-6 to TRBJ2-3; 12 bases are shared with TRBD2. The junction had 2 bases not matched to a gene; V was cut back by 5 bases and J by 2 bases. Germline V gene lookup returns CDR1 SGHVS and CDR2 FNYEAQ. The CDR3 is made up of 15 amino acids. The CDR3 is CASSRTSGITDTQYF. The CDR3 nucleotides are TGTGCCAGCAGCCGGACTAGCGGGATCACAGATACGCAGTATTTT.

This clonotype was found many times. This chain uses TRBV7-2 with TRBJ2-3; 12 bases are shared with TRBD2. Germline-derived CDR1 and CDR2 are SGHTA and FQGNSA. The CDR3 is 16 amino acids. Trimming cost V 1 base and J 4 bases; bases outside gene matches: 3. CDR3 amino acids: CASSLGLAGAPDTQYF. CDR3 nucleotide sequence: TGTGCCAGCAGCTTAGGACTAGCGGGAGCTCCAGATACGCAGTATTTT.

V gene TRBV10-3 combines with J gene TRBJ2-6; D is unclear. V shed 2 bases and J shed 0 bases, with 11 bases lying between them. Germline CDR1 reads ENHRY; CDR2 reads SYGVKD. This CDR3 has 17 amino acids. The CDR3 bases are TGTGCCATCAGTGAGATTGAAGGGTACTCTGGGGCCAACGTCCTGACTTTC. Its protein product is CAISEIEGYSGANVLTF.

This clonotype was detected ten times or more. This sequence joins TRBV12-3 or TRBV12-4 and TRBJ1-1; 7 nucleotides match TRBD1. J was trimmed by 1 base and V by 5 bases; bases with no gene match: 7. CDR3 length: 15 amino acids. CDR3 nucleotide sequence: TGTGCCAGCAGTCCCGACAGGGCCACGAACACTGAAGCTTTCTTT. Protein sequence: CASSPDRATNTEAFF.

This rearrangement joins TRBV11-1 to TRBJ2-7; tentatively, D is TRBD1 (5 bases). The CDR3 has 16 residues. Germline V gene lookup returns CDR1 SGHAT and CDR2 FQDESV (reference sequence). Trimming took 1 base from V and 3 from J, leaving 16 bases between them. The CDR3 reads CASSLDDRQQFYEQYF. The CDR3 bases are TGTGCCAGCAGCTTAGACGACCGACAGCAATTCTACGAGCAGTACTTC.